This T cell receptor beta chain was found in a study of blood T cell repertoires in COVID-19. About the study: The analysed material was cDNA or gDNA that came from T cells, B-cell-depleted T cells, or PBMCs.

Generated by immunoSEQ multiplex PCR, the TCRdb table keeps only in-frame clones and is missing some. The table shows fewer than 200,000 clones, with approximately 81% occurring only once. Germline V gene data show CDR1 as MNHEY and CDR2 as SVGAGI. V was clipped by 0 bases and J by 2 bases, with 11 bases between them. The length of the CDR3 is 15 residues. This TCR derives from a man aged 35 to 55 with acute or convalescent COVID-19. The specimen was peripheral blood. The chain recombines TRBV6-5 with TRBJ2-7; D is perhaps TRBD1 (6 bases). The CDR3: CASSYSPTGTYEQYF. The DNA for the CDR3 is TGTGCCAGCAGTTACTCGCCGACAGGAACCTACGAGCAGTACTTC.